Following are 4 T cell receptor beta chains from one sample sequenced in a study of cytomegalovirus exposure and HLA in healthy donors. 13 Jbeta primers and 60 Vbeta primers were used for the PCR. TCRdb's copy holds only in-frame clones and misses some; the assay was immunoSEQ multiplex PCR. The sample includes 80,000 to 100,000 clones, roughly four fifths of them seen just once. The material sequenced was PBMCs. These receptors all stem from a female donor in good health and CMV-seropositive.

The chain employs TRBV2 and TRBJ1-2; 7 bases align to TRBD1. The CDR3 has 16 amino acids. V lost 10 bases and J lost 8; bases outside the gene matches: 22. Germline-derived CDR1 and CDR2 are SNHLY and FYNNEI. CDR3: CANPCRQGTSFCGYTF. DNA of the CDR3: TGTGCCAACCCCTGTCGACAGGGTACTTCTTTTTGCGGCTACACCTTC. The whole variable domain, remainder taken from reference TRBV2 and TRBJ1-2, is EPEVTQTPSHQVTQMGQEVILRCVPISNHLYFYWYRQILGQKVEFLVSFYNNEISEKSEIFDDQFSVERPDGSNFTLKIRSTKLEDSAMYFCANPCRQGTSFCGYTFGSGTRLTVV.

The chain couples TRBV6-5 to TRBJ2-4; possible D gene TRBD2, 6 bases. Germline V gene sequence: CDR1 MNHEY, CDR2 SVGAGI. V lost 5 bases, J lost 6 bases, and 11 bases lay in between. This CDR3 spans 13 amino acids. The CDR3 coding sequence is TGTGCCAGCAGTAACCACGGGAGAAACATTCAGTACTTC. It codes for CASSNHGRNIQYF.

The chain couples TRBV6-5 to TRBJ2-1; no reliable D call. Germline values: CDR1 MNHEY, CDR2 SVGAGI. V gave up 6 bases and J gave up 7 bases, with 7 bases separating them. The CDR3 consists of 11 residues. This CDR3 reads CASSHSNEQFF. The CDR3 DNA sequence: TGTGCCAGCAGCCACTCTAATGAGCAGTTCTTC.

The V call is TRBV12-5, the J call TRBJ2-2; D might be TRBD1 (6 bases). Germline V CDR1 and CDR2: LGHNT, FRNRAP. This CDR3 is built from 16 residues. Deletions cut 0 bases from V and 2 bases from J, with 10 bases between. The CDR3 reads CASGLVRTENTGELFF. The DNA of the CDR3 is TGTGCTAGTGGTTTGGTGAGGACAGAAAACACCGGGGAGCTGTTTTTT.